These T cell receptor beta chains were read from a single sample in a study of T cells in tumors after PD-1 blockade. Generated by immunoSEQ multiplex PCR, the TCRdb table keeps only in-frame clones and is missing some. The table lists roughly 50,000 clones, about 85% of them singletons, with approximately 4.1% in the top ten. Material: PBMCs, obtained before anti-PD-1 treatment. All receptors come from a human donor with basal cell carcinoma. The CDR3 runs from the conserved cysteine through the conserved F or W. The order of the fields is clone size, V gene, J gene, D gene, CDR3 protein, CDR3 DNA. The D gene is left open where the match is weak. Clone size appears in some rows only: once, few, many, or a class for an expanded clone.

abundance: .
v_gene: TRBV11-3
j_gene: TRBJ1-1
d_gene: TRBD1
CDR3aa: CASSPGQGGTEAFF
CDR3nt: TGTGCCAGCAGCCCCGGACAGGGAGGGACTGAAGCTTTCTTT

abundance: .
v_gene: TRBV19
j_gene: TRBJ1-1
d_gene: TRBD1
CDR3aa: CASSPTGVRTEAFF
CDR3nt: TGTGCCAGTAGCCCGACAGGGGTAAGGACTGAAGCTTTCTTT

abundance: .
v_gene: TRBV28
j_gene: TRBJ2-1
d_gene: .
CDR3aa: CASSPPRGGRDEQFF
CDR3nt: TGTGCCAGCAGTCCCCCGCGTGGGGGACGGGATGAGCAGTTCTTC

abundance: .
v_gene: TRBV6-6
j_gene: TRBJ1-5
d_gene: .
CDR3aa: CASSYRGNQPQHF
CDR3nt: TGTGCCAGCAGTTACAGGGGCAATCAGCCCCAGCATTTT

abundance: .
v_gene: TRBV6-5
j_gene: TRBJ1-6
d_gene: .
CDR3aa: CASTNGGLGHSPLHF
CDR3nt: TGTGCCAGCACCAACGGGGGATTGGGCCATTCACCCCTCCACTTT

abundance: few
v_gene: TRBV5-4
j_gene: TRBJ2-7
d_gene: TRBD1
CDR3aa: CASSLPGQGAGEQYF
CDR3nt: TGTGCCAGCAGCTTGCCGGGACAGGGGGCGGGGGAGCAGTACTTC

abundance: few
v_gene: TRBV5-1
j_gene: TRBJ1-1
d_gene: .
CDR3aa: CASTLLQGRNTEAFF
CDR3nt: TGCGCCAGCACCCTCTTACAGGGACGGAACACTGAAGCTTTCTTT

abundance: .
v_gene: TRBV7-8
j_gene: TRBJ1-4
d_gene: .
CDR3aa: CASSPPRDEKLFF
CDR3nt: TGTGCCAGCAGCCCCCCCAGGGATGAAAAACTGTTTTTT

abundance: .
v_gene: TRBV6-4
j_gene: TRBJ2-2
d_gene: .
CDR3aa: CASGTGEDAGELFF
CDR3nt: TGTGCCAGCGGAACAGGGGAGGATGCCGGGGAGCTGTTTTTT

abundance: .
v_gene: TRBV7-7
j_gene: TRBJ1-1
d_gene: .
CDR3aa: CASSPLPGENTEAFF
CDR3nt: TGTGCCAGCAGCCCCCTTCCGGGGGAGAACACTGAAGCTTTCTTT

abundance: few
v_gene: TRBV30
j_gene: TRBJ1-4
d_gene: .
CDR3aa: CAWSEDEKLFF
CDR3nt: TGTGCCTGGAGTGAAGATGAAAAACTGTTTTTT

abundance: .
v_gene: TRBV6-2/TRBV6-3
j_gene: TRBJ1-1
d_gene: .
CDR3aa: CASSRDIASNTEAFF
CDR3nt: TGTGCCAGCAGCAGGGACATTGCGTCGAACACTGAAGCTTTCTTT

abundance: .
v_gene: TRBV6-1
j_gene: TRBJ1-3
d_gene: .
CDR3aa: CASSEAGGALGNTIYF
CDR3nt: TGTGCCAGCAGTGAAGCGGGTGGGGCGTTAGGAAACACCATATATTTT

abundance: .
v_gene: TRBV4-1
j_gene: TRBJ1-1
d_gene: .
CDR3aa: CASSHLNTEAFF
CDR3nt: TGCGCCAGCAGCCATCTGAACACTGAAGCTTTCTTT

abundance: .
v_gene: TRBV7-9
j_gene: TRBJ1-3
d_gene: .
CDR3aa: CASSRLYGSPGNTIYF
CDR3nt: TGTGCCAGCAGCCGGCTCTACGGGAGTCCTGGAAACACCATATATTTT

abundance: .
v_gene: TRBV5-6
j_gene: TRBJ2-1
d_gene: TRBD1
CDR3aa: CASRAAGRGSNEQFF
CDR3nt: TGTGCCAGCAGGGCGGCCGGCAGGGGGTCCAATGAGCAGTTCTTC

abundance: .
v_gene: TRBV6-4
j_gene: TRBJ1-6
d_gene: .
CDR3aa: CASSEFRNSPLHF
CDR3nt: TGTGCCAGCAGTGAATTTCGTAATTCACCCCTCCACTTT